This T cell receptor beta chain was captured by sequencing in a study of cytomegalovirus exposure and HLA in healthy donors. Study context: When 398 donors were genotyped, around 77% of them were found to fall in the Caucasian-associated ancestry cluster. Broader study findings: A highly shared variant cluster was judged a likely technical artifact.

To note about this clone: The antigen is unknown.

Donors showed nominal health when sampled, although they likely had unrecorded immune exposures. PCR primers comprised 60 Vbeta and 13 Jbeta primers. Profiled with immunoSEQ multiplex PCR; TCRdb holds only in-frame clones, not every one. The repertoire consists of 120,000 to 150,000 clones, with about 85% occurring once and the leading ten covering over 2%. V lost 2 bases, J lost 0 bases, and 9 bases lay in between. This CDR3 spans 15 amino acids. Per the germline V gene, CDR1 is SEHNR and CDR2 is FQNEAQ (reference sequence). V and J are TRBV7-9 and TRBJ2-3, with D perhaps matching TRBD2 (5 bases). The sample comprised PBMCs. This sequence originates from a boy aged 2 to 10 in good health and CMV-seronegative. CDR3 DNA sequence: TGTGCCAGCAGCTTACGAGGGCCGAGCACAGATACGCAGTATTTT. Translated, it gives CASSLRGPSTDTQYF.